Included here is one T cell receptor (beta chain) sequence, with context. This entry is derived from a study of metastatic and nonmetastatic thyroid tumors. With MiXCR, TCRdb reprocessed the PCR reads. Found here are more than 15,000 clones, around a quarter of them singletons; the top ten hold around an eighth. The CDR3 consists of 14 residues. CDR1 and CDR2 from the germline V gene are SGHNT and YENEEA. Trimming removed 3 bases at V and 0 bases at J, with 6 bases between. All patients were treatment-naive before thyroid surgery. Specimen: adjacent normal tissue. The TCR was taken from a female donor with papillary thyroid cancer or a benign thyroid nodule (not recorded which). Some clones in this sample may be carry-over from other donors' samples. The chain has TRBV11-3 and TRBJ2-1; the D is unclear. This CDR3 is CASSFSPSYNEQFF. CDR3 coding DNA: TGTGCCAGCAGCTTCTCCCCCTCCTACAATGAGCAGTTCTTC.